This record covers a single TCR beta chain. These data belong to a study of radiation and T cells in renal cell carcinoma. CDR1 and CDR2 from the germline V gene are LNHDA and SQIVND (reference sequence). V dropped 3 bases and J dropped 8 bases, with 10 bases sitting between them. The CDR3 sequence is 12 residues long. Assay used: immunoSEQ multiplex PCR; TCRdb lists only in-frame clones, some missing. The sample consists of around 160,000 clones, 88% of them appearing once. Specified time point: baseline pretreatment blood. Treatment noted: 15 Gy SBRT to primary tumor, nephrectomy 4 weeks later. This clonotype originated in a woman aged 70-85 years with renal cell carcinoma. The sample consisted of blood, taken from a patient whose treatment included radiotherapy and nephrectomy. V gene TRBV19 combines with J gene TRBJ1-2; a possible D gene is TRBD1 (5 bases). The CDR3 protein is CASSILRGGYTF. CDR3 nucleotides: TGTGCCAGTAGTATTTTGAGGGGCGGCTACACCTTC.